Listed below are T cell receptor beta chains from one sample, sequenced in a study of CD8+CD57+ T cells in acquired aplastic anemia. TCRdb reprocessed the reads via MiXCR and lists one record per CDR3 protein. The repertoire holds roughly 170,000 distinct CDR3 sequences, with almost 50% as singletons. The specimen sequenced was sorted CD4+, CD8+, or CD8+CD57+ T cells (not recorded which) from PBMCs. These receptors came from a human donor with aplastic anemia. CDR3s include the opening cysteine and the closing phenylalanine or tryptophan. A D gene is named only where the DNA matches it firmly.

TRBD1,TRBV7-8,CASSTPRQGNIGWTQYF
.,TRBV20-1,CSGQDYSNQPQHF
.,TRBV19,CASRLTEWDYEQYF
.,TRBV19,CASRDPRNFTEAFF
.,TRBV5-1,CASRYATDTQYF
TRBD2,TRBV5-4,CASSLQRGGFQETQYF
TRBD1,TRBV2,CASSGQGAGVETQYF
.,TRBV4-1,CASSHTWGINEQFF
.,TRBV19,CASSRADTLYEQYF
.,TRBV7-6,CASSLEAGPYGYTF
.,TRBV20-1,CSARDVRSSYNEQFF
TRBD1,TRBV20-1,CSAKDRVFNIQYF
TRBD2,TRBV5-1,CASSLTGLAGASSYNEQFF
TRBD2,TRBV12-5,CASGPLRTSGGSGGETQYF
TRBD1,TRBV20-1,CSASDRGEAFF
.,TRBV24-1,CATSVIPGGRETQYF
.,TRBV29-1,CSYPSPTNTEAFF
.,TRBV2,CASSPYRTYEQYF
.,TRBV7-9,CASSLSTSRRQETQYF
TRBD1,TRBV28,CASRLRDSHTEAFF
.,TRBV11-2,CASSLGRRPTDTQYF
.,TRBV6-5,CASSYSRGQRGFF
TRBD1,TRBV10-3,CAINQGAPYHEQYF
TRBD2,TRBV20-1,CSARDLAGGWNEQFF
.,TRBV28,CASSSKRQLAKNIQYF
.,TRBV19,CASSILGDTQYF
.,TRBV20-1,CSARDGNVFYGYTF
.,TRBV20-1,CSAREGGDGSPLHF
.,TRBV7-6,CASSLLVSGNTIYF
.,TRBV6-5,CASSSNKNEQYF
.,TRBV19,CASSIRDYNEQFF
TRBD2,TRBV20-1,CSARDLAGEWADTQYF
.,TRBV7-8,CASSLAAGVSSYEQYF
TRBD2,TRBV20-1,CSASWASGGTYEQYF
.,TRBV20-1,CSAWSQGRATNEKLFF
TRBD1,TRBV15,CATSNADRGLYEQYF
TRBD1,TRBV2,CASQGAVNTGELFF
.,TRBV9,CASSVQGSSLHF
.,TRBV18,CASSPPSSTDTQYF
.,TRBV19,CASTLRTGYTF
TRBD2,TRBV2,CASSESPGLGGEQYF
.,TRBV3-1,CASSQDAQDEQFF
.,TRBV10-3,CATATAGGVYGYTF
.,TRBV25-1,CASMDSPMNTEAFF
.,TRBV11-1,CASSRSDGKLEQYF
TRBD1,TRBV19,CASSTGTGGNYEQFF
.,TRBV6-5,CASSYSGMANSPLHF
.,TRBV24-1,CASGLSGGHYGYAF
TRBD1,TRBV19,CASSQGASGGYTF
TRBD1,TRBV6-1,CASRPPGQGVSGYEQYF
.,TRBV19,CASSHYQKETQYF
.,TRBV7-8,CASSPLGKEQYF
.,TRBV19,CASSVGVSNEQFF
.,TRBV20-1,CSARHRGGANVLTF
.,TRBV9,CASSVSEAGHSSYNEQFF